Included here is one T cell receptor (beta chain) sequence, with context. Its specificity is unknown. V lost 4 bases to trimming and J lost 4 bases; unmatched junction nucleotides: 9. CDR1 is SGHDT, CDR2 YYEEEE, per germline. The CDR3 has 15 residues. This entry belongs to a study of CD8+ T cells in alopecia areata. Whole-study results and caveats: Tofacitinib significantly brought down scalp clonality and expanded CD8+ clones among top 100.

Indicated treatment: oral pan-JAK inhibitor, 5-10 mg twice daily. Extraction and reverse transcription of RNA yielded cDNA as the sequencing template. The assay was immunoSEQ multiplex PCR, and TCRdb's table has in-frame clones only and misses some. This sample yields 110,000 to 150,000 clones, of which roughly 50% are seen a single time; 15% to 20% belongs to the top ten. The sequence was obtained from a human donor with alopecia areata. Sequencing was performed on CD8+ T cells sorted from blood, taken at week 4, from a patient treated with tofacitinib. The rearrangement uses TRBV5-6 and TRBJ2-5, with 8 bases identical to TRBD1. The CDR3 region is CASSVWTGLGETQYF. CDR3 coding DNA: TGTGCCAGCAGCGTATGGACAGGGTTAGGAGAGACCCAGTACTTC.